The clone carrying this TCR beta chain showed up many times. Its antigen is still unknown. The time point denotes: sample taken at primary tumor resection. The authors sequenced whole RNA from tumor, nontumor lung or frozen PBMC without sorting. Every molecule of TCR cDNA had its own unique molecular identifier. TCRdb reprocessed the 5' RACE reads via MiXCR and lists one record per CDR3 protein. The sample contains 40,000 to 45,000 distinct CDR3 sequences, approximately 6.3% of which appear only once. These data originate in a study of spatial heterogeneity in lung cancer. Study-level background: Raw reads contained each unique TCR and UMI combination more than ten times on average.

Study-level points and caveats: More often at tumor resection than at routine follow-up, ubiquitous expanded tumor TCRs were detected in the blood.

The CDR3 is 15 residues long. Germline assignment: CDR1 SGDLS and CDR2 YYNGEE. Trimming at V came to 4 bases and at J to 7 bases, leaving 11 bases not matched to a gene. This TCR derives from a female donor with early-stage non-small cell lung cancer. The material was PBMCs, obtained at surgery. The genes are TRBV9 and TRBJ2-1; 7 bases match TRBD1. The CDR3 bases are TGTGCCAGCAGCCCCCGATCCGGGACAGAAAATGAGCAGTTCTTC. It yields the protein CASSPRSGTENEQFF.